Below are 2 T cell receptor beta chains sequenced from a single sample in a study of neurological immune-mediated disorders. TCRdb re-called the 5' RACE reads through MiXCR, storing one row per CDR3 protein. Among tens of thousands of distinct CDR3 sequences listed, 4.5% to 7% were seen once. The sequencing input was CD4+ T cells from blood. The source is a woman under 30 with multiple sclerosis.

This clonotype was detected many times. The chain combines TRBV27 with TRBJ2-1; TRBD2 matches 7 bases. The CDR3 length is 14 residues. The V gene end was trimmed by 5 bases and the J gene end by 8 bases; junction bases not matched to a gene: 9. The germline CDR1 and CDR2 sequences are MNHEY and SMNVEV (reference sequence). CDR3: CASSATSWGDEQFF. In nucleotides, the CDR3 is TGTGCCAGCAGTGCGACTAGCTGGGGAGATGAGCAGTTCTTC.

This clonotype has ten or more counts. V usage is TRBV7-2 and J usage is TRBJ2-3; TRBD2 agrees at 8 bases. Germline lookup yields CDR1 SGHTA and CDR2 FQGNSA. CDR3 length equals 17 residues. Trimming cost V 3 bases and J 4 bases; bases outside gene matches: 12. The CDR3 region has the DNA TGTGCCAGCAGCTTGGCCGGGACTAGAGCAACAGCAGATACGCAGTATTTT. It translates to CASSLAGTRATADTQYF.